A single sample gave rise to the 2 T cell receptor beta chains below, sequenced in a study of OX40 agonist ivuxolimab in advanced cancers. Sequencing used immunoSEQ multiplex PCR; TCRdb keeps in-frame clones, though not all of them. Of tens of thousands of clones listed, about 86% are singletons. Sequencing was performed on CD4+ or CD8+ T cells sorted from blood, taken in a trial of the OX40 agonist ivuxolimab. These receptors all stem from an adult with an advanced solid tumor such as melanoma, head and neck, liver or kidney cancer.

The V and J genes are TRBV2 and TRBJ2-3, with 8 positions matching TRBD1. Germline CDR1 and CDR2: SNHLY and FYNNEI. CDR3 length: 15 amino acids. With 10 bases clipped from V and 2 bases from J, the junction kept 11 bases outside the gene matches. The CDR3 sequence: CATRGQGLHTDTQYF. The CDR3 DNA reads TGTGCCACCAGGGGGCAGGGCCTACACACAGATACGCAGTATTTT.

This chain joins TRBV10-1 and TRBJ2-1; 7 bases fit TRBD1. This CDR3 has 16 amino acids. The junction had 7 bases not matched to a gene; V was cut back by 2 bases and J by 3 bases. Germline V CDR1 and CDR2: WNHNN, SYGVQD (reference sequence). DNA of the CDR3: TGCGCCAGCAGTGAGGGCCGGGACAGCGGCTACAATGAGCAGTTCTTC. Translated, it gives CASSEGRDSGYNEQFF.